This TCR beta chain was recorded in a study of blood T cells in healthy people across ages. General study findings and limits: Unsorted PBMC material precluded a definitive naive versus antigen-experienced comparison.

This clonotype was seen a single time. The antigen remains undetermined. Through a sample-barcoded 5' primer and a J-beta primer mix, a second PCR was run for roughly 6 to 12 cycles. CDR3-containing paired-end reads numbered at least 2.5 million in each sample. Via MiXCR, TCRdb re-called the 5' RACE reads, giving one row per CDR3 protein. This table has some 860,000 distinct CDR3 sequences, roughly 56% appearing once. V was trimmed by 2 bases and J by 13 bases, leaving 27 bases between them. Per the germline V gene, CDR1 is MNHEY and CDR2 is SVGAGI. The CDR3 has 17 amino acids. This sequence joins TRBV6-5 and TRBJ2-4, with D possibly matching TRBD2 (6 bases). The TCR comes from a man aged 40-50 years in good health. Input material: blood. CDR3 coding DNA: TGTGCCAGCAGTTACCCCACCAGGGACTCAGACTACAATGAGCAGTACTTC. As protein: CASSYPTRDSDYNEQYF.